This record concerns one T cell receptor beta chain sequence. This specimen belongs to a study of CD8 T cells in Susac syndrome. Germline-derived CDR1 and CDR2 are SQVTM and ANQGSEA. The germline V and J ends were trimmed by 5 bases and 1 base, with 12 bases remaining between them. CDR3 length: 14 residues. cDNA came from roughly 0.53 to 1 ug RNA primed by random hexamers. TCRdb used MiXCR to reprocess the immunoSEQ multiplex PCR reads, holding one entry per CDR3 protein. Among 300,000 or so distinct CDR3 sequences listed, around 92% were seen once. The TCR sequence derives from a human donor with multiple sclerosis. The chain links TRBV29-1 to TRBJ2-4; weak D call: TRBD1 (6 bases). Sequenced sample: CD4+ T cells from PBMCs. The CDR3 reads CSVTGSEAKNIQYF. The CDR3, as DNA: TGCAGCGTTACAGGGTCGGAGGCCAAAAACATTCAGTACTTC.